These T cell receptor beta chains were read from a single sample in a study of blood T cell repertoires in COVID-19. Generated by immunoSEQ multiplex PCR, the TCRdb table keeps only in-frame clones and is missing some. The profile shows approximately 230,000 clones, around 80% of them singletons. Input material: peripheral blood. These receptors originate from a man of 80 years or more with acute or convalescent COVID-19. Both conserved end residues are part of each CDR3. D genes are given only for firm matches. Size is omitted from some rows. Given values are once, few, many or a class for expanded clones.

-	TRBV29-1	few	TRBJ1-1	TGCAGCGTTGGGCGGGGCACTGAAGCTTTCTTT	CSVGRGTEAFF
TRBD2	TRBV4-2	few	TRBJ2-5	TGTGCCAGCAGCACCCGGGGTAGCGGGAGCGAGACCCAGTACTTC	CASSTRGSGSETQYF
TRBD1	TRBV2	-	TRBJ2-7	TGTGCCAGTAAATCACAGGGGGCGTTCGGCGAGCAGTACTTC	CASKSQGAFGEQYF
-	TRBV16	-	TRBJ1-1	TGTGCCAGCAGCCAATCAGGCAGCCGGATGGAGGCGGCTTTCTTT	CASSQSGSRMEAAFF
TRBD1	TRBV12-3/TRBV12-4	-	TRBJ2-5	TGTGCCAGTACACCAGGGGGAGAGACCCAGTACTTC	CASTPGGETQYF
-	TRBV5-1	-	TRBJ1-3	TGCGCCAGCAGCTCCGGGGTGACAAAACTGGGTGGAAACACCATATATTTT	CASSSGVTKLGGNTIYF
TRBD2	TRBV6-4	-	TRBJ2-7	TGTGCCAGCAGTGCGGAAGCGGGAGGGCCCTACGAGCAGTACTTC	CASSAEAGGPYEQYF
TRBD1	TRBV11-3	-	TRBJ2-2	TGTGCCAGCAGTCGACAGGGGTCCACCGGGGAGCTGTTTTTT	CASSRQGSTGELFF
TRBD2	TRBV18	-	TRBJ2-7	TGTGCCAGCTCACCACGCGAGCGGGAGCAATACGAGCAGTACTTC	CASSPREREQYEQYF
TRBD1	TRBV18	-	TRBJ1-2	TGTGCCAGCTCACGAAGGGACAGGAGAAACTATGGCTACACCTTC	CASSRRDRRNYGYTF
-	TRBV12-3/TRBV12-4	once	TRBJ2-1	TGTGCCAGCAGTTTATTCCCGTACAATGAGCAGTTCTTC	CASSLFPYNEQFF
-	TRBV28	-	TRBJ1-1	TGTGCCAGCAGTTTAGCAGGCGGGTCGATGGTGGCTTTCTTT	CASSLAGGSMVAFF
-	TRBV14	-	TRBJ2-3	TGTGCCAGCAGCCCCCTGAGGGCAGGTAGCACAGATACGCAGTATTTT	CASSPLRAGSTDTQYF
-	TRBV28	-	TRBJ1-5	TGTGCCAGCAGTTTAGTTGGAGGGACTTACAATCAGCCCCAGCATTTT	CASSLVGGTYNQPQHF
TRBD2	TRBV29-1	-	TRBJ2-7	TGCAGCGTTGCTAGCGGGTTCCTCGAGCAGTACTTC	CSVASGFLEQYF
-	TRBV11-3	once	TRBJ2-7	TGTGCCAGCAGCTTAGATTTGGCAGGGGAAAAATTCTACGAGCAGTACTTC	CASSLDLAGEKFYEQYF
-	TRBV19	-	TRBJ1-3	TGTGCCAGTAGTCCGGGTAGAGGAAACACCATATATTTT	CASSPGRGNTIYF
TRBD1	TRBV29-1	-	TRBJ1-1	TGCAGCGCCCGGAGAGGACAGGGAGGAACTGAAGCTTTCTTT	CSARRGQGGTEAFF
TRBD1	TRBV28	-	TRBJ1-5	TGTGCCAGCAGGGGACCGGGACAGGGGGAAGGCTGGGCTCTGCCCCAGCATTTT	CASRGPGQGEGWALPQHF
-	TRBV6-4	few	TRBJ1-3	TGTGCCAGCAGTGCTGAGGGTGGAAACACCATATATTTT	CASSAEGGNTIYF
TRBD1	TRBV24-1	once	TRBJ2-7	TGTGCCACCAGTGAGACAGGGATTTTCCCCGAGCAGTACTTC	CATSETGIFPEQYF
-	TRBV18	-	TRBJ2-1	TGTGCCAGCTCACCTGCGGGGACGGGACGGAATGAGCAGTTCTTC	CASSPAGTGRNEQFF
TRBD1	TRBV19	-	TRBJ2-7	TGTGCCAGTAGCCCGACAGGGAATGACGCCTACGAGCAGTACTTC	CASSPTGNDAYEQYF
TRBD2	TRBV11-3	-	TRBJ2-2	TGTGCCAGCAGCTTAGGTGGCGGGAGGGCCCGGGACACCGGGGAGCTGTTTTTT	CASSLGGGRARDTGELFF
-	TRBV28	few	TRBJ2-6	TGTGCCAGCAGTTTATTTCTTCGGGGGGCCTCCGGGGCCAACGTCCTGACTTTC	CASSLFLRGASGANVLTF
-	TRBV7-5	-	TRBJ2-7	TGTGCCAGAAGCTGCCATTTCCCGGGACTAGCAATCCACGAGCAGTACTTC	CARSCHFPGLAIHEQYF
-	TRBV6-5	-	TRBJ1-4	TGTGCCAGCAGTTACACCGGGACAAGTAATGAAAAACTGTTTTTT	CASSYTGTSNEKLFF
TRBD1	TRBV11-2	-	TRBJ2-3	TGTGCCAGCAGCTTAGGGATCCTAGGGACAGGGACAGATACGCAGTATTTT	CASSLGILGTGTDTQYF
TRBD2	TRBV6-4	-	TRBJ2-2	TGTGCCAGCAGTGTGGCTAGCGGGGCGACCGGGGAGCTGTTTTTT	CASSVASGATGELFF
TRBD1	TRBV7-3	-	TRBJ2-5	TGTGCCAGCAGCTGGACAGGCGAAGAGACCCAGTACTTC	CASSWTGEETQYF
TRBD1	TRBV6-1	-	TRBJ1-5	TGTGCCAGCAGTGGTCCCGGGACAGGGGTATATAGCAATCAGCCCCAGCATTTT	CASSGPGTGVYSNQPQHF
-	TRBV12-2	-	TRBJ2-4	TGTGCAAGTCGCTTATGCGGGGAAAACATTCAGTACTTC	CASRLCGENIQYF
TRBD1	TRBV12-5	-	TRBJ1-1	TGTGCTAGTGGTTTGGCAGCCGGGACAGGGGACACTGAAGCTTTCTTT	CASGLAAGTGDTEAFF
TRBD2	TRBV6-6	-	TRBJ2-1	TGTGCCAGCAGTCCTAGCGGGACTATCGTTAATGAGCAGTTCTTC	CASSPSGTIVNEQFF
-	TRBV5-5	once	TRBJ2-2	TGTGCCAGCAGCCGAGGGGGATTGGACACCGGGGAGCTGTTTTTT	CASSRGGLDTGELFF
TRBD1	TRBV3-1/TRBV3-2	-	TRBJ1-4	TGTGCCAGCAGCCTCAGACAGGGGGCTGGTGAAAAACTGTTTTTT	CASSLRQGAGEKLFF
-	TRBV5-1	-	TRBJ1-4	TGCGCCAGCGGAGAGAGCTACGAAAAACTGTTTTTT	CASGESYEKLFF
TRBD2	TRBV3-1/TRBV3-2	-	TRBJ2-5	TGTGCCAGCAGCCTGGAGGGGGCCCTAAAGCGGGGGGCCGAGACCCAGTACTTC	CASSLEGALKRGAETQYF
TRBD1	TRBV29-1	-	TRBJ2-5	TGCAGCAATGCCGAAGGACAGGGAGAGACCCAGTACTTC	CSNAEGQGETQYF
-	TRBV12-3/TRBV12-4	-	TRBJ1-2	TGTGCCAGCAGTACAGGGCCCGGCTACACCTTC	CASSTGPGYTF
-	TRBV15	-	TRBJ1-2	TGTGCCACCACCACAGAGAGAGGGCTTTATGGCTACACCTTC	CATTTERGLYGYTF
TRBD1	TRBV29-1	-	TRBJ1-2	TGCAGCGTGAGGGCCGGGACAGGGGATGGCTACACCTTC	CSVRAGTGDGYTF
TRBD2	TRBV5-1	-	TRBJ2-5	TGCGCCAGCAGCTTCTCTAGCGGGGGGGCCGGAGAGACCCAGTACTTC	CASSFSSGGAGETQYF
-	TRBV7-2	once	TRBJ1-6	TGTGCCAGCAGCTTAGTTAGGGGGTTTGATTCACCCCTCCACTTT	CASSLVRGFDSPLHF
-	TRBV19	-	TRBJ1-3	TGTGCCAGTAGTCTACGACAGAGCCGGCGGCTCTCTGGAAACACCATATATTTT	CASSLRQSRRLSGNTIYF
-	TRBV13	-	TRBJ1-4	TGTGCCAGCAGCTTATCCCGCGGCGGGGACGAAAAACTGTTTTTT	CASSLSRGGDEKLFF
-	TRBV4-2	-	TRBJ2-2	TGTGCCAGCAGCCAAGAGGGGGGGCCTTCGGCCGGGGAGCTGTTTTTT	CASSQEGGPSAGELFF
-	TRBV7-2	-	TRBJ1-3	TGTGCCAGCAGCTTAGACCCAGGCGGGATTGGAAACACCATATATTTT	CASSLDPGGIGNTIYF
TRBD1	TRBV19	-	TRBJ1-2	TGTGCCAGTAGTACTTGGCAGGGGGTAGGCTACACCTTC	CASSTWQGVGYTF
-	TRBV5-1	-	TRBJ1-4	TGCGCCAGCAGCTTGGAGGGGTTTGCAACTAATGAAAAACTGTTTTTT	CASSLEGFATNEKLFF
TRBD1	TRBV5-1	-	TRBJ2-2	TGCGCCAGCAGCCCGGGACAGGGGGTTGGCGGGGAGCTGTTTTTT	CASSPGQGVGGELFF
-	TRBV5-1	once	TRBJ1-1	TGCGCCAGCAGCTTATCCTCGAGGACTGAAGCTTTCTTT	CASSLSSRTEAFF
TRBD2	TRBV4-1	-	TRBJ2-7	TGCGCCAGCAGCCAAGGGACTAGCGGGGGTGTCTACGAGCAGTACTTC	CASSQGTSGGVYEQYF
TRBD2	TRBV7-2	-	TRBJ2-7	TGTGCCAGCAGCTCTAGCGGGATCTCCTACGAGCAGTACTTC	CASSSSGISYEQYF
-	TRBV29-1	-	TRBJ1-2	TGCAGCGTTGAAAACCAGGGTGTCGGCTACACCTTC	CSVENQGVGYTF